This passage covers 22 T cell receptor beta chains from one sample sequenced in a study of blood T cell repertoires in COVID-19. The assay was immunoSEQ multiplex PCR, and TCRdb's table has in-frame clones only and misses some. The sample lists over 200,000 clones, about 76% occurring once. Sequencing input: PBMCs or T cells enriched from blood (not recorded which). These receptors all come from a woman aged 45-65 years with acute COVID-19.

The rearrangement links TRBV6-5 to TRBJ1-3, with 7 bases lining up with TRBD1. After removal of 6 bases from V and 5 bases from J, the junction contained 4 bases not matched to a gene. The germline V gene has CDR1 MNHEY and CDR2 SVGAGI. This CDR3 is 13 amino acids long. The CDR3 protein is CASRDRDRNTIYF. CDR3 sequence (DNA): TGTGCCAGCAGAGACAGGGACCGAAACACCATATATTTT.

This clone was found a few times. V and J are TRBV11-2 and TRBJ1-5, with no clear D. The germline CDR1 and CDR2 sequences are SGHAT and FQNNGV. The germline V and J ends were trimmed by 1 base and 6 bases, with 10 bases remaining between them. The CDR3 runs 14 residues. The CDR3 DNA reads TGTGCCAGCAGCTTAGCGCAGGCTGGTCAGCCCCAGCATTTT. Amino acids: CASSLAQAGQPQHF.

Of note for this clone: The junction shows a germline mismatch at one end, possibly a read error. The chain joins TRBV7-2 to TRBJ2-1, with TRBD2 matching 12 bases. Germline V gives CDR1 SGHTA, CDR2 FQGNSA. This CDR3 has 15 amino acids. The CDR3 spells CASSLAGGRFNEQFF. CDR3 bases: TGTGCCAGCAGCCTAGCGGGAGGGAGGTTTAATGAGCAGTTCTTC.

V gene TRBV27 combines with J gene TRBJ2-6, with D unresolved. This CDR3 comprises 15 residues. Germline V CDR1 and CDR2: MNHEY, SMNVEV (reference sequence). V was shortened by 2 bases and J by 4 bases, with 9 bases between the two germline ends. The CDR3 DNA follows: TGTGCCAGCAGTTTAACCTGGGCGGGGGCCAACGTCCTGACTTTC. Translation: CASSLTWAGANVLTF.

This chain links TRBV7-2 with TRBJ2-3, with 8 positions matching TRBD1. Germline V lookup: CDR1 SGHTA, CDR2 FQGNSA. The CDR3 has 16 residues. J gave up 4 bases and V 1 base, and 7 bases lay outside the gene matches. The CDR3 DNA reads as TGTGCCAGCAGCTTAGGGACAGGGCGCCGGCCAGATACGCAGTATTTT. The encoded protein is CASSLGTGRRPDTQYF.

This clone was counted between two and nine times. Here the CDR3 DNA reads TGTGCCAGCAGTCGGGGAGGTCAAACTGAAGCTTTCTTT. Protein sequence: CASSRGGQTEAFF. This rearrangement joins TRBV12-3 or TRBV12-4 to TRBJ1-1; no firm D call. The germline V and J ends were trimmed by 5 bases and 5 bases, with 12 bases remaining between them. The CDR3 sequence is 13 residues long.

This clone was counted between two and nine times. This sequence joins TRBV27 and TRBJ2-7, with TRBD2 identical over 9 bases. CDR3 size: 15 residues. Germline V gives CDR1 MNHEY, CDR2 SMNVEV (reference sequence). J was trimmed by 4 bases and V by 5 bases; bases with no gene match: 9. CDR3 loop: CASSDRGGGAYEQYF. The DNA of the CDR3 is TGTGCCAGCAGTGACCGCGGCGGGGGGGCATACGAGCAGTACTTC.

The chain couples TRBV6-5 to TRBJ2-3; possible D gene TRBD2, 5 bases. Germline loops: CDR1 MNHEY, CDR2 SVGAGI. The CDR3 contains 15 residues. CDR3 nucleotides: TGTGCTGGCCGGGAACGCTTCTCTAGCACAGATACGCAGTATTTT. This encodes CAGRERFSSTDTQYF.

This chain connects TRBV2 to TRBJ2-2; 15 nucleotides align to TRBD2. The V gene's germline CDR1 is SNHLY and CDR2 FYNNEI. The V gene end was trimmed by 6 bases and the J gene end by 4 bases; junction bases not matched to a gene: 0. CDR3 length: 15 amino acids. The CDR3 DNA is TGTGCCAGCAGGGGACTAGCGGGGGGCACCGGGGAGCTGTTTTTT. This codes for CASRGLAGGTGELFF. Supplemented by reference TRBV2 and TRBJ2-2, the full variable domain reads EPEVTQTPSHQVTQMGQEVILRCVPISNHLYFYWYRQILGQKVEFLVSFYNNEISEKSEIFDDQFSVERPDGSNFTLKIRSTKLEDSAMYFCASRGLAGGTGELFFGEGSRLTVL.

The chain is built from TRBV30 and TRBJ2-1; maybe TRBD2 (6 bases). The germline V gene encodes CDR1 GTSNPN and CDR2 SVGIG (reference sequence). V lost 5 bases and J lost 9, with 14 bases in between. The CDR3 spans 12 residues. CDR3 in amino acids: CAWGGNRVEQFF. The CDR3 DNA reads as TGTGCCTGGGGCGGGAATCGAGTTGAGCAGTTCTTC.

This sequence joins TRBV18 and TRBJ1-6, with TRBD1 as a possible D gene (5 bases). The CDR3 sequence is 15 residues long. The germline V gene encodes CDR1 KGHSH and CDR2 LQKENI. V shed 3 bases and J shed 9 bases, with 15 bases lying between them. CDR3: CASSPVAGIGSPLHF. The CDR3 DNA is TGTGCCAGCTCACCTGTTGCAGGGATAGGTTCACCCCTCCACTTT.

This chain joins TRBV6-6 and TRBJ2-7; possible D gene TRBD2, 7 bases. CDR3 size: 12 residues. Germline CDR1 and CDR2: MNHNY and SVGAGI (reference sequence). V lost 11 bases to trimming and J lost 4 bases, with 15 bases between them. The CDR3 sequence is CASEGGGYEQYF. CDR3 sequence (DNA): TGTGCCTCCGAGGGAGGGGGGTACGAGCAGTACTTC.

The CDR3 here is CASSGDRAYTEAFF. Here the CDR3 DNA reads TGTGCCAGCAGTGGGGACAGGGCGTACACTGAAGCTTTCTTT. The chain links TRBV2 to TRBJ1-1; 9 nucleotides line up with TRBD1. This CDR3 has 14 amino acids. V gave up 4 bases and J gave up 3 bases; unmatched junction bases: 3. CDR1 and CDR2 (germline): SNHLY, FYNNEI.

The rearrangement uses TRBV11-1 and TRBJ1-1; 9 bases line up with TRBD1. Germline CDR1 SGHAT, CDR2 FQDESV (reference sequence). The trim removed 5 bases at V and 7 bases at J, leaving 5 bases unmatched. The CDR3 runs 13 residues. CDR3 in amino acids: CASSPQGAGEAFF. The CDR3 coding sequence is TGTGCCAGCAGCCCACAGGGGGCAGGTGAAGCTTTCTTT. Full variable domain (missing parts from reference TRBV11-1 and TRBJ1-1): EAEVAQSPRYKITEKSQAVAFWCDPISGHATLYWYRQILGQGPELLVQFQDESVVDDSQLPKDRFSAERLKGVDSTLKIQPAELGDSAMYLCASSPQGAGEAFFGQGTRLTVV.

This chain joins TRBV5-1 and TRBJ2-1; 9 bases are shared with TRBD2. Germline loops: CDR1 SGHRS, CDR2 YFSETQ. The CDR3 length is 15 residues. Trimming took 4 bases from V and 2 from J; bases not matched to a gene: 4. The DNA of the CDR3 is TGCGCCAGCAGCCCTAGCGGGACTACCTACAATGAGCAGTTCTTC. Its translation: CASSPSGTTYNEQFF.

The genes are TRBV7-2 and TRBJ2-3; 9 bases agree with TRBD2. V dropped 2 bases and J dropped 4; count of bases not matched to a gene: 7. The CDR3 contains 16 residues. The germline V gene encodes CDR1 SGHTA and CDR2 FQGNSA. Here the CDR3 reads CASSLTAGGLADTQYF. CDR3 DNA sequence: TGTGCCAGCAGCTTAACTGCGGGAGGGCTAGCAGATACGCAGTATTTT.

There are a few counts of this clone. V usage is TRBV2 and J usage is TRBJ1-5, with TRBD1 as a possible D gene (5 bases). CDR1 and CDR2 from the germline V gene are SNHLY and FYNNEI. This CDR3 spans 16 amino acids. V lost 3 bases and J 0 bases, leaving 12 bases between the germline ends. The CDR3 is CASSDTGLYSNQPQHF. The CDR3 region has the DNA TGTGCCAGCAGTGATACAGGTCTTTATAGCAATCAGCCCCAGCATTTT.

This clone occurred once. The J gene is TRBJ2-3, the V gene TRBV7-2; 9 bases line up with TRBD2. Germline values: CDR1 SGHTA, CDR2 FQGNSA. The length of the CDR3 is 15 residues. V was clipped by 5 bases and J by 6 bases; unmatched bases: 9. CDR3 sequence (DNA): TGTGCCAGCAGCCCGACTAGCGGTCCTTCTGATACGCAGTATTTT. Translation: CASSPTSGPSDTQYF.

This chain joins TRBV12-5 and TRBJ1-4; 11 nucleotides agree with TRBD1. Per the germline V gene, CDR1 is LGHNT and CDR2 is FRNRAP. The CDR3 has 15 amino acids. Trimming cost V 1 base and J 7 bases; bases outside gene matches: 2. CDR3 in DNA: TGTGCTAGTGGTTTGGAGGGACAGGGGGGTGAAAAACTGTTTTTT. It is translated as CASGLEGQGGEKLFF. Looking up the rest from reference TRBV12-5 and TRBJ1-4 gives the full variable domain: DARVTQTPRHKVTEMGQEVTMRCQPILGHNTVFWYRQTMMQGLELLAYFRNRAPLDDSGMPKDRFSAEMPDATLATLKIQPSEPRDSAVYFCASGLEGQGGEKLFFGSGTQLSVL.

The chain joins TRBV19 to TRBJ2-2; TRBD2 matches 16 bases. CDR3 length: 18 residues. Unmatched junction bases numbered 4, after V lost 6 bases and J lost 0 bases. Germline V gene data show CDR1 as LNHDA and CDR2 as SQIVND (reference sequence). The CDR3 DNA reads TGTGCCAGTAGCGCGGGACTAGCGGGAGGGCCGAACACCGGGGAGCTGTTTTTT. This gives the protein CASSAGLAGGPNTGELFF.

This chain links TRBV7-2 with TRBJ2-1; D not certain. The CDR3 loop spans 13 amino acids. V was pared by 5 bases and J by 7 bases, with 12 bases between. The germline V gene has CDR1 SGHTA and CDR2 FQGNSA. This CDR3 reads CASSKPLTNEQFF. CDR3 nucleotides: TGTGCCAGCAGCAAACCCTTGACAAATGAGCAGTTCTTC.

This sequence joins TRBV7-2 and TRBJ1-1; D perhaps matches TRBD1 (6 bases). V was shortened by 5 bases and J by 1 base, with 20 bases between the two germline ends. CDR1 and CDR2 from the germline V gene are SGHTA and FQGNSA. CDR3 size: 17 residues. The CDR3 bases are TGTGCCAGCAGCCTCGACAGGTTAAGTTTTGGGAACACTGAAGCTTTCTTT. Translated, it gives CASSLDRLSFGNTEAFF.